This section outlines one T cell receptor (beta chain) sequence together with its context. The antigen this receptor binds is unknown. Base qualities are missing; no much larger clone stands one base away. V loses 5 bases of germline sequence and J loses 1 base, and the interval between the two ends is 11 bases. Including cysteine and phenylalanine, the CDR3 has 14 amino acids. This entry keeps only the CDR3 DNA: 42 bases, framed from base 1. CDR1 and CDR2, per the germline V gene, are MDHEN and SYDVKM. TCRbeta CDR3 regions were amplified from genomic DNA by means of the immunoSEQ Assay, a bias-controlled multiplex PCR. The original pipeline was this. The number of nucleated cells in each sample was estimated from the amplification of reference gene primers within the assay. To quantify the absolute abundance of each unique TCRbeta CDR3 rearrangement, sequence reads were collapsed and filtered. Productive Simpson clonality was computed per sample as the square root of Simpson's diversity index over productive rearrangements. TCRdb's version of the immuneACCESS table is confined to in-frame rearrangements and falls short of the full clone set. An unresolved V gene accounts for under half of the shortfall where checked; the remainder is of unknown origin. V, J and clone size are taken as reported in that table, and D and trimming were inferred from the DNA itself. The sample data list about 230,000 clones, and under 90% of these were observed just once. The top ten hold 3% to 4% of the sample.

These data originate in a study of blood T cell repertoires in COVID-19 (dated by TCRdb to between 2020 and 2021). Some background on the complete study: Samples covering the acute and convalescent phases of COVID-19 were provided by collaborators in the United States, Italy and Spain. The material from the prospective study consisted of cDNA or gDNA derived from T cells, B-cell-depleted T cells, or PBMCs. Samples came from the ongoing ImmuneRACE study (first 160 participants) plus 1,254 subjects from 6 global collaborators. The repertoires were released in a freely available public database meant as a resource for research on the immune response to SARS-CoV-2. Where HLA class I and class II types were available, the types were taken from metadata supplied by the sample provider, not from assay-based typing. The dataset comprised deeply sampled blood TCRbeta repertoires from subjects exposed to, actively infected with, or recovered from COVID-19. The sample metadata nearly always contained a de-identified subject ID, COVID-19 status, age in years and sex.

Enrolling through a virtual design, the prospective study's participants ranged in age from roughly 18 to 90 years and lived across roughly 23 United States geographic areas. In the prospective study, participants were assigned to cohorts based on the clinical history participants reported in a screening survey and a study questionnaire. In the prospective study, mobile phlebotomists collected whole blood, serum and a nasopharyngeal or oropharyngeal swab from each participant. Prospective study participants could optionally give additional blood draws and questionnaires over an approximately 2-month period. Blood samples from the prospective study were shipped frozen or at room temperature prior to DNA extraction. What the research found in general, with its limitations: Clinical and demographic metadata were provided uncurated, with the amount varying by source and participant.

The chain is assembled from TRBV28 and TRBJ1-1; possibly the D gene is TRBD1, per 6 matching bases. Sequencing input: PBMCs or T cells enriched from blood (not recorded which). This sequence was found in a woman in her thirties with acute COVID-19. The CDR3: CASSRPDRNTEAFF. The nucleotide sequence reads as follows: TGTGCCAGCAGTCGCCCGGACAGGAACACTGAAGCTTTCTTT.